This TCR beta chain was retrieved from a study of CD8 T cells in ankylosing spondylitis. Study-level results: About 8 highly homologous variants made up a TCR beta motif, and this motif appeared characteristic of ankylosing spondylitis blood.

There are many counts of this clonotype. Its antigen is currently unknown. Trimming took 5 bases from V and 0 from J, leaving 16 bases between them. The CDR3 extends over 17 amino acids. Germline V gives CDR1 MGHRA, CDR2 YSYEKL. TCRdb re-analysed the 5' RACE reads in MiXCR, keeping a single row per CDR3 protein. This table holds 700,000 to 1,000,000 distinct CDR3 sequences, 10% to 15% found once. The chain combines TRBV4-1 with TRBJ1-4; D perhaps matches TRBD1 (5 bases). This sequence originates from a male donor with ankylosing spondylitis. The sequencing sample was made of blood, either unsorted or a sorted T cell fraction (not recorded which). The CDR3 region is CASSLSSDSSTNEKLFF. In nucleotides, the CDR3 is TGCGCCAGCAGCTTAAGTTCCGACAGTTCAACTAATGAAAAACTGTTTTTT.